These 21 T cell receptor beta chains originate from one sample sequenced in a study of siplizumab effects on memory and regulatory T cells. Using immunoSEQ multiplex PCR, the repertoire was profiled, and TCRdb retains in-frame clones only, with some absent. The sample records roughly 110,000 clones, about 93% being singletons. The sample consisted of non-Treg CD4+ T cells sorted from blood. These receptors all come from a human donor in good health.

The V call is TRBV6-5, the J call TRBJ1-4; TRBD1 agrees at 8 bases. This CDR3 contains 15 residues. Germline trimming cut 6 bases from V and 3 bases from J; bases unmatched to any gene: 6. Germline lookup yields CDR1 MNHEY and CDR2 SVGAGI. The CDR3 is CASRLQGAANEKLFF. CDR3 sequence (DNA): TGTGCCAGCAGACTCCAGGGGGCGGCTAATGAAAAACTGTTTTTT.

The gene calls are TRBV7-2 and TRBJ2-1; 7 nucleotides agree with TRBD2. The germline V gene has CDR1 SGHTA and CDR2 FQGNSA. Losses at the gene ends were 4 bases for V and 7 bases for J; bases not matched to a gene: 7. The CDR3 is 14 amino acids. CDR3 sequence: CASSSRPAGNEQFF. The DNA for the CDR3 is TGTGCCAGCAGCTCACGACCAGCGGGGAATGAGCAGTTCTTC.

The rearrangement joins TRBV18 to TRBJ1-4; no firm D call. The CDR3 covers 15 residues. Trimming took 2 bases from V and 4 from J, leaving 11 bases between them. In germline, CDR1 is KGHSH, CDR2 LQKENI. The CDR3 reads CASSPAAASNEKLFF. The CDR3 region has the DNA TGTGCCAGCTCACCAGCGGCAGCCAGTAATGAAAAACTGTTTTTT.

The rearrangement joins TRBV11-2 to TRBJ2-5; TRBD2 matches at 8 bases. The CDR3 has 16 residues. From germline, CDR1 is SGHAT and CDR2 FQNNGV. V dropped 4 bases and J dropped 2; count of bases not matched to a gene: 9. The CDR3 loop reads CASSSPRTSPQETQYF. The CDR3 nucleotides are TGTGCCAGCAGCTCCCCTAGGACTAGCCCGCAAGAGACCCAGTACTTC.

This chain joins TRBV7-9 and TRBJ2-3; D call uncertain. This CDR3 is built from 16 residues. V gave up 1 base and J gave up 0 bases, with 11 bases separating them. CDR1 is SEHNR and CDR2 is FQNEAQ in the germline V gene (reference sequence). This CDR3 is CASSLGSTQSTDTQYF. In DNA, the CDR3 is TGTGCCAGCAGCTTAGGGAGCACACAAAGCACAGATACGCAGTATTTT.

The rearrangement links TRBV11-2 to TRBJ2-1; 7 bases match TRBD2. Germline V gives CDR1 SGHAT, CDR2 FQNNGV. The length of the CDR3 is 18 residues. The trim removed 0 bases at V and 5 bases at J, leaving 13 bases unmatched. CDR3 DNA sequence: TGTGCCAGCAGCTTAGATATAGGACTAGAGGGGCAAGACAATGAGCAGTTCTTC. Translating gives CASSLDIGLEGQDNEQFF.

V is TRBV19 and J is TRBJ1-5; D may be TRBD1 (6 bases). Trimming removed 3 bases at V and 1 base at J, with 10 bases between. Germline V lookup: CDR1 LNHDA, CDR2 SQIVND (reference sequence). The CDR3 runs to 15 residues. The CDR3 region is CASSIWDTSNQPQHF. The CDR3 coding sequence is TGTGCCAGTAGTATTTGGGACACAAGCAATCAGCCCCAGCATTTT. Combining the CDR3 with reference TRBV19 and TRBJ1-5 gives the whole variable domain DGGITQSPKYLFRKEGQNVTLSCEQNLNHDAMYWYRQDPGQGLRLIYYSQIVNDFQKGDIAEGYSVSREKKESFPLTVTSAQKNPTAFYLCASSIWDTSNQPQHFGDGTRLSIL.

This chain joins TRBV19 and TRBJ1-2; D call uncertain. V was cut by 0 bases and J by 2 bases, with 4 bases left in between. The CDR3 sequence is 13 residues long. The V gene's germline CDR1 is LNHDA and CDR2 SQIVND (reference sequence). Written as DNA, the CDR3 is TGTGCCAGTAGTATAGACAGCAACTATGGCTACACCTTC. Encoded protein: CASSIDSNYGYTF.

The J gene is TRBJ1-4, the V gene TRBV6-5; the D gene is possibly TRBD1 (6 bases). Germline values: CDR1 MNHEY, CDR2 SVGAGI. There are 14 residues in the CDR3. V lost 6 bases, J lost 5 bases, and 13 bases lay in between. This chain's CDR3 is CASRRDNGNEKLFF. As DNA, the CDR3 is TGTGCCAGCAGGCGGGACAACGGGAATGAAAAACTGTTTTTT.

V is TRBV6-5 and J is TRBJ1-5; D may be TRBD1 (5 bases). The CDR3 is 13 amino acids. Per germline, CDR1 MNHEY and CDR2 SVGAGI. V lost 8 bases and J 1 base, leaving 9 bases between the germline ends. CDR3 sequence (DNA): TGTGCCAGCGGGGGTTACAGCAATCAGCCCCAGCATTTT. It yields the protein CASGGYSNQPQHF.

The chain carries TRBV7-2 and TRBJ2-2; D is perhaps TRBD2 (6 bases). Germline assignment: CDR1 SGHTA and CDR2 FQGNSA. This CDR3 has 18 residues. V was shortened by 3 bases and J by 4 bases, with 21 bases between the two germline ends. CDR3 in DNA: TGTGCCAGCAGCTTTAGAGGGCGGGGTAGCGGCGGCACCGGGGAGCTGTTTTTT. This translates into CASSFRGRGSGGTGELFF.

The chain carries TRBV28 and TRBJ1-5; 7 bases are a match to TRBD1. The germline V gene encodes CDR1 MDHEN and CDR2 SYDVKM. The CDR3 totals 15 residues. The trim removed 5 bases at V and 3 bases at J, leaving 7 bases unmatched. CDR3 sequence: CASSPRDRLNQPQHF. The CDR3 DNA follows: TGTGCCAGCAGTCCTAGGGACAGACTCAATCAGCCCCAGCATTTT.

The genes are TRBV2 and TRBJ2-4; a weak D match, TRBD2 (6 bases). The V end was cut by 2 bases, the J end by 0 bases, with 11 bases between. Germline assignment: CDR1 SNHLY and CDR2 FYNNEI. The CDR3 has 16 amino acids. CDR3 amino acids: CASSELAGLAKNIQYF. CDR3 nucleotide sequence: TGTGCCAGCAGTGAACTGGCGGGACTAGCCAAAAACATTCAGTACTTC.

This clone appeared once. The rearrangement joins TRBV11-3 to TRBJ2-1, with 8 bases lining up with TRBD2. Germline CDR1 SGHNT, CDR2 YENEEA. The CDR3 totals 14 residues. The ends lost 4 bases at V and 7 bases at J; junction bases unmatched: 6. The CDR3 here is CASSSGGPINEQFF. CDR3 in DNA: TGTGCCAGCAGCTCGGGGGGGCCGATTAATGAGCAGTTCTTC.

The chain joins TRBV19 to TRBJ1-5; 7 positions match TRBD1. The CDR3 is 15 residues long. The germline CDR1 and CDR2 sequences are LNHDA and SQIVND (reference sequence). After removal of 5 bases from V and 5 bases from J, the junction contained 9 bases not matched to a gene. The CDR3 nucleotides read TGTGCCAGTAGTCCCACGGGGACAGCTTATCAGCCCCAGCATTTT. This gives the protein CASSPTGTAYQPQHF.

The chain joins TRBV6-6 to TRBJ2-1, with D unclear. Germline CDR1 and CDR2: MNHNY and SVGAGI (reference sequence). The CDR3 loop spans 11 amino acids. V lost 6 bases to trimming and J lost 8 bases, with 8 bases between them. CDR3 residues: CASRRADEQFF. CDR3 coding DNA: TGTGCCAGCAGACGGGCGGATGAGCAGTTCTTC.

The rearrangement links TRBV10-3 to TRBJ1-1; 7 bases agree with TRBD1. CDR1 and CDR2 from the germline V gene are ENHRY and SYGVKD. The CDR3 loop spans 13 amino acids. V was clipped by 10 bases and J by 1 base; unmatched bases: 6. Written as DNA, the CDR3 is TGTGCCACCCAAGGGACAGAGAACACTGAAGCTTTCTTT. It is translated as CATQGTENTEAFF.

V and J are TRBV18 and TRBJ1-3; possible D gene TRBD1, 6 bases. CDR3 size: 15 residues. Germline V gene data show CDR1 as KGHSH and CDR2 as LQKENI. V was shortened by 5 bases and J by 0 bases, with 11 bases between the two germline ends. The CDR3 coding sequence is TGTGCCAGCTCAATCGACAGGAACTCTGGAAACACCATATATTTT. It encodes CASSIDRNSGNTIYF.

V and J are TRBV18 and TRBJ2-2, with D maybe TRBD1 (6 bases). The germline gives CDR1 KGHSH, CDR2 LQKENI. This CDR3 has 16 residues. The V and J ends lost 6 bases and 0 bases respectively, with 14 bases between them. The DNA for the CDR3 is TGTGCCAGCTCCCCAAGGGGGTTTGCGAACACCGGGGAGCTGTTTTTT. It specifies CASSPRGFANTGELFF.

This clone appeared a few times. The chain joins TRBV19 to TRBJ1-6, with 10 bases lining up with TRBD1. Trimming took 1 base from V and 6 from J; bases not matched to a gene: 0. The germline V gene has CDR1 LNHDA and CDR2 SQIVND (reference sequence). This CDR3 comprises 15 residues. The CDR3 DNA follows: TGTGCCAGTAGTATAGGGGACAGGGGTAATTCACCCCTCCACTTT. Translation: CASSIGDRGNSPLHF.

CDR3 nucleotide sequence: TGTGCCAGCAGCCCAGGGGTTCAGGGACTTATAGGCTACACCTTC. It encodes CASSPGVQGLIGYTF. The chain joins TRBV7-9 to TRBJ1-2; a weak D match, TRBD1 (6 bases). Germline values: CDR1 SEHNR, CDR2 FQNEAQ (reference sequence). CDR3 length: 15 amino acids. V lost 5 bases to trimming and J lost 8 bases, with 21 bases between them.